This T cell receptor (beta chain) was sequenced in a study of Graves' ophthalmopathy and Graves' hyperthyroidism. Whole-study findings and limits: Ophthalmopathy and stable hyperthyroidism were discriminated by a 13-signature model, with roughly 86% sensitivity and 70% to 84% specificity.

Using RNA transcripts, the TCR beta CDR3 regions were amplified. Second-round multiplex PCR came after a first-round RT-PCR that employed HTBI primers. TCRdb re-called the multiplex PCR reads through MiXCR, storing one row per CDR3 protein. The sample includes roughly 400,000 distinct CDR3 sequences, 18% of them seen just once. This clonotype was recorded many times. Its antigen remains unidentified. The CDR3 has 13 amino acids. The ends lost 3 bases at V and 6 bases at J; junction bases unmatched: 4. Germline V lookup: CDR1 KGHSH, CDR2 LQKENI. The receptor's source is a woman aged 18-35 years with Graves' ophthalmopathy. Sequenced sample: peripheral blood. The rearrangement uses TRBV18 and TRBJ2-7; 8 nucleotides align to TRBD1. The CDR3 DNA is TGTGCCAGCTCACCGGACAGGGCCCTCGAGCAGTACTTC. Amino acid sequence: CASSPDRALEQYF.